The 19 T cell receptor beta chains reported below all come from one sample, sequenced in a study of shared clonotypes between healthy human individuals. Assay used: immunoSEQ multiplex PCR; TCRdb lists only in-frame clones, some missing. The data contain about 960,000 clones, roughly 72% of them singletons. Sequenced: memory CD4+ T cells sorted from blood. Subset specified: CD45RA-negative fraction. The receptors stem from a man between 18 and 29 years old in good health.

A remark on this clone: The sample has other DNA sequences that encode this CDR3 too. The chain is built from TRBV2 and TRBJ2-7; no clear D. The CDR3 extends over 12 amino acids. V lost 4 bases and J lost 3, with 7 bases in between. Germline CDR1 reads SNHLY; CDR2 reads FYNNEI. The CDR3 DNA follows: TGTGCCAGCAGTGTTGGTATCTACGAGCAGTACTTC. It encodes CASSVGIYEQYF.

The chain carries TRBV2 and TRBJ1-5; tentative D call: TRBD1 (5 bases). Trimming pared 5 bases from V and 4 bases from J, leaving 12 bases between. Germline CDR1 and CDR2: SNHLY and FYNNEI. CDR3 length equals 14 residues. The CDR3 here is CASSLSGDNQPQHF. For the CDR3, the DNA is TGTGCCAGCAGTCTTTCGGGGGATAATCAGCCCCAGCATTTT.

In DNA, the CDR3 is TGTGCCAGCAGCCCCCGGGACAGGGGGCCCTCCGAGCAGTACTTC. Protein: CASSPRDRGPSEQYF. This chain links TRBV7-8 with TRBJ2-7; 12 bases match TRBD1. Germline values: CDR1 SGHVS, CDR2 FQNEAQ. The CDR3 spans 15 residues. V lost 5 bases and J lost 6; bases outside the gene matches: 8.

V gene TRBV6-5 combines with J gene TRBJ2-7; 7 bases line up with TRBD1. Germline V gives CDR1 MNHEY, CDR2 SVGAGI. Trimming cost V 5 bases and J 7 bases; bases outside gene matches: 14. The CDR3 runs 15 residues. The CDR3 reads CASSRMGQTPMEQYF. CDR3 DNA sequence: TGTGCCAGCAGTCGCATGGGACAGACCCCTATGGAGCAGTACTTC.

This clone was picked up a small number of times. Additional DNA sequences in this sample encode the identical CDR3. The rearrangement joins TRBV5-1 to TRBJ2-1; perhaps TRBD1 as D (5 bases). The V end was cut by 0 bases, the J end by 1 base, with 5 bases between. Germline CDR1 is SGHRS and CDR2 is YFSETQ. The CDR3 loop spans 14 amino acids. CDR3 sequence: CASSLEGSYNEQFF. Here the CDR3 DNA reads TGCGCCAGCAGCTTGGAGGGGTCCTACAATGAGCAGTTCTTC.

CDR3 sequence: CASSYGTPNTGELFF. CDR3 DNA sequence: TGTGCCAGCAGTTACGGGACACCGAACACCGGGGAGCTGTTTTTT. The V and J genes are TRBV6-6 and TRBJ2-2, with a possible D match to TRBD1 (6 bases). The CDR3 has 15 amino acids. Trimming pared 2 bases from V and 0 bases from J, leaving 7 bases between. Germline V lookup: CDR1 MNHNY, CDR2 SVGAGI (reference sequence).

This sequence joins TRBV19 and TRBJ1-6; tentative D call: TRBD1 (5 bases). The CDR3 runs 15 residues. V was cut by 3 bases and J by 4 bases, with 10 bases left in between. Germline assignment: CDR1 LNHDA and CDR2 SQIVND (reference sequence). CDR3 sequence: CASSMGQGYNSPLHF. CDR3 in DNA: TGTGCCAGTAGTATGGGGCAAGGGTATAATTCACCCCTCCACTTT. Full variable domain (outside the CDR3, taken from reference TRBV19 and TRBJ1-6): DGGITQSPKYLFRKEGQNVTLSCEQNLNHDAMYWYRQDPGQGLRLIYYSQIVNDFQKGDIAEGYSVSREKKESFPLTVTSAQKNPTAFYLCASSMGQGYNSPLHFGNGTRLTVT.

Points on this clone: Possible read error: a much larger clone is one base away. This chain links TRBV11-2 with TRBJ1-3; no clear D gene. Germline V lookup: CDR1 SGHAT, CDR2 FQNNGV. The CDR3 covers 11 residues. With 6 bases removed from V and 1 base from J, the gap between germline ends came to 1 base. This CDR3 is CASRSGNTIYF. The DNA for the CDR3 is TGTGCCAGCAGATCTGGAAACACCATATATTTT. Full variable domain (missing parts from reference TRBV11-2 and TRBJ1-3): EAGVAQSPRYKIIEKRQSVAFWCNPISGHATLYWYQQILGQGPKLLIQFQNNGVVDDSQLPKDRFSAERLKGVDSTLKIQPAKLEDSAVYLCASRSGNTIYFGEGSWLTVV.

This chain joins TRBV7-9 and TRBJ1-2, with 7 bases that match TRBD1. After removal of 5 bases from V and 2 bases from J, the junction contained 5 bases not matched to a gene. CDR1 SEHNR and CDR2 FQNEAQ come from the germline V gene (reference sequence). The CDR3 sequence is 14 residues long. CDR3 nucleotides: TGTGCCAGCAGCCCGACAGGGAACAACTATGGCTACACCTTC. Residues: CASSPTGNNYGYTF. The variable domain in full, with the rest retrieved from reference TRBV7-9 and TRBJ1-2, is DTGVSQNPRHKITKRGQNVTFRCDPISEHNRLYWYRQTLGQGPEFLTYFQNEAQLEKSRLLSDRFSAERPKGSFSTLEIQRTEQGDSAMYLCASSPTGNNYGYTFGSGTRLTVV.

The V gene is TRBV19, the J gene TRBJ1-5, with a weak D call TRBD1 (6 bases). The germline V gene has CDR1 LNHDA and CDR2 SQIVND (reference sequence). This CDR3 is built from 17 residues. V lost 2 bases and J 3 bases, leaving 17 bases between the germline ends. CDR3 sequence: CASSIMGRGRDNQPQHF. The DNA for the CDR3 is TGTGCCAGTAGTATAATGGGCAGGGGTCGGGACAATCAGCCCCAGCATTTT. The full variable domain, in which reference TRBV19 and TRBJ1-5 provide the parts outside the CDR3, is DGGITQSPKYLFRKEGQNVTLSCEQNLNHDAMYWYRQDPGQGLRLIYYSQIVNDFQKGDIAEGYSVSREKKESFPLTVTSAQKNPTAFYLCASSIMGRGRDNQPQHFGDGTRLSIL.

This clone was detected once. This chain uses TRBV30 with TRBJ2-7; 12 positions agree with TRBD1. Per the germline V gene, CDR1 is GTSNPN and CDR2 is SVGIG (reference sequence). The CDR3 totals 15 residues. V lost 3 bases and J lost 7; bases outside the gene matches: 10. CDR3 coding DNA: TGTGCCTGGAGGCAACCCGGGACAGGGGGCAGGGAGCAGTACTTC. Translated: CAWRQPGTGGREQYF.

This chain joins TRBV5-4 and TRBJ2-1; TRBD2 aligns across 8 bases. The CDR3 is made up of 15 amino acids. V trimming: 2 bases; J trimming: 7 bases; junction bases outside the gene matches: 8. Germline CDR1 SGHNT, CDR2 YYREEE (reference sequence). CDR3 sequence: CASSFGTSFVNEQFF. CDR3 nucleotide sequence: TGTGCCAGCAGCTTTGGGACTAGTTTCGTTAATGAGCAGTTCTTC.

This chain connects TRBV7-9 to TRBJ1-4, with no clear D. V was pared by 2 bases and J by 8 bases, with 6 bases between. CDR3 length: 12 residues. CDR1 is SEHNR and CDR2 is FQNEAQ in the germline V gene (reference sequence). In DNA form, the CDR3 reads TGTGCCAGCAGCTTAAACAGAGAAAAACTGTTTTTT. It is translated as CASSLNREKLFF.

This clone was seen a single time. The chain uses TRBV5-6 and TRBJ1-6; the D is unclear. The germline CDR1 and CDR2 sequences are SGHDT and YYEEEE. Trimming took 4 bases from V and 0 from J, leaving 17 bases between them. The CDR3 spans 18 residues. This CDR3 is CASSPKVVESSYNSPLHF. CDR3 sequence (DNA): TGTGCCAGCAGCCCGAAGGTGGTGGAGAGCTCCTATAATTCACCCCTCCACTTT.

The chain carries TRBV7-2 and TRBJ2-5; 10 bases fit TRBD2. Germline V gives CDR1 SGHTA, CDR2 FQGNSA. Unmatched junction bases numbered 6, after V lost 1 base and J lost 1 base. This CDR3 comprises 17 residues. CDR3: CASSLVGTSGTQETQYF. The CDR3 DNA reads as TGTGCCAGCAGCTTAGTGGGTACTAGCGGGACCCAAGAGACCCAGTACTTC.

The chain joins TRBV30 to TRBJ1-1, with a tentative D call TRBD1 (6 bases). The CDR3 spans 14 residues. CDR1 and CDR2 (germline): GTSNPN, SVGIG (reference sequence). Between the trimmed V and J ends, which lost 2 bases and 9 bases, there was a span of 19 bases. The CDR3 coding sequence is TGTGCCTGGAGTCTACAGGGAGGACGGGGTAAAGCTTTCTTT. This gives the protein CAWSLQGGRGKAFF.

V is TRBV28 and J is TRBJ1-3; D remains ambiguous. There are 13 residues in the CDR3. V was cut by 3 bases and J by 4 bases, with 7 bases left in between. Germline CDR1 reads MDHEN; CDR2 reads SYDVKM. DNA for the CDR3: TGTGCCAGCAGTTTCCGGGGAGGAAACACCATATATTTT. It translates to CASSFRGGNTIYF. Looking up the rest from reference TRBV28 and TRBJ1-3 gives the full variable domain: DVKVTQSSRYLVKRTGEKVFLECVQDMDHENMFWYRQDPGLGLRLIYFSYDVKMKEKGDIPEGYSVSREKKERFSLILESASTNQTSMYLCASSFRGGNTIYFGEGSWLTVV.

The count of this clone is one. Other DNA sequences in this specimen translate into the identical CDR3. The chain uses TRBV18 and TRBJ1-2; D is possibly TRBD1 (6 bases). The V gene's germline CDR1 is KGHSH and CDR2 LQKENI. The V end was cut by 2 bases, the J end by 5 bases, with 9 bases between. CDR3 length equals 13 residues. The CDR3: CASSPNRDYGYTF. CDR3 DNA: TGTGCCAGCTCACCAAACAGGGATTATGGCTACACCTTC.

The chain uses TRBV4-1 and TRBJ2-1; D remains ambiguous. V was pared by 0 bases and J by 5 bases, with 8 bases between. Per the germline V gene, CDR1 is MGHRA and CDR2 is YSYEKL. The CDR3 is made up of 14 amino acids. The CDR3 region is CASSQERRNNEQFF. CDR3 coding DNA: TGCGCCAGCAGCCAAGAGCGGCGTAACAATGAGCAGTTCTTC.